The T cell receptor (beta chain) under discussion was sequenced for a study of CD8 T cells in ankylosing spondylitis listed by TCRdb under 2017. In terms of the full investigation: To find TCR variants linked to disease, the study profiled T cell receptor beta repertoires in ankylosing spondylitis patients and healthy donors. The full study cohort was made up of about 25 ankylosing spondylitis patients and roughly 98 healthy donors. Peripheral blood samples were taken, and synovial fluid was additionally collected from ankylosing spondylitis patients. Results the study describes overall, beyond this receptor: Blood from ankylosing spondylitis patients appeared to be characterized by a TCR beta motif made up of several highly homologous amino acid variants. According to the report, matched synovial fluid samples from ankylosing spondylitis patients were significantly enriched for the disease-linked clones. The disease-linked clones had a CD8+ phenotype and were found at relatively low frequencies in peripheral blood. Some motif variants had previously been reported in the synovial fluid and blood of reactive arthritis patients, which suggests shared mechanisms of disease initiation.

The CDR1 and CDR2 encoded by the germline V gene are MNHEY and SVGAGI. The CDR3 starts with the cysteine, ends with the phenylalanine, and has 14 residues. Just the 42-base CDR3 DNA is kept, in frame starting at base 1. Trimming costs V 2 bases and J 0 bases, and their ends lie 7 bases apart. For sequencing, an Illumina HiSeq 2500 was employed. Quantitative 5'-RACE with molecular barcodes was used to prepare TCR beta libraries. As for how the authors treated the data: Disease-linked TCR variants were identified with a new computational method built on a probabilistic model of VDJ rearrangement. TCRdb itself trimmed the public reads at Q25 with fastp, ran MiXCR and retained productive beta chains. Each CDR3 protein gets just one entry, which takes the most common genes and DNA from the rows behind it. TCRdb's processing, not the study's, gives the V and J calls here. Across this sample there are about 250,000 distinct CDR3 sequences, with 18% seen only once. The ten biggest clones cover around 30% of the sample.

Worth noting for this clonotype: The antigen this receptor binds is unknown. No base-level quality is on record; no much larger clone is a single base apart.

The chain couples TRBV6-5 to TRBJ2-5; the D segment is perhaps TRBD1 or TRBD2, each sharing 5 matched bases. Input material: blood, either unsorted or a sorted T cell fraction (not recorded which). The receptor comes from a male donor with ankylosing spondylitis or in good health (not recorded which). The DNA reads as follows: TGTGCCAGCAGTTACGGGGGAGACCAAGAGACCCAGTACTTC. Translated, it gives CASSYGGDQETQYF.